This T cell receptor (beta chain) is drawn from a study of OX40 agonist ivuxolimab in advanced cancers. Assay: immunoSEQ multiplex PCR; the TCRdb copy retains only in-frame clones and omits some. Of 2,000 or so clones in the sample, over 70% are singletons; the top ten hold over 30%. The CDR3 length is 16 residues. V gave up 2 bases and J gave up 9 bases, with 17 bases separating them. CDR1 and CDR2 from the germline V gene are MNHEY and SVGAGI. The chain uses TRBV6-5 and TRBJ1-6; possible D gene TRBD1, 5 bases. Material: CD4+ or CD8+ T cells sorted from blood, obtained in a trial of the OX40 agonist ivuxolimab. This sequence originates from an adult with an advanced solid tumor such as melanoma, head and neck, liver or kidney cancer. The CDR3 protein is CASSYRPSQGGSPLHF. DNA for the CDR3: TGTGCCAGCAGTTACCGTCCCTCGCAGGGTGGTTCACCCCTCCACTTT.